These 4 T cell receptor beta chains were sequenced from one sample in a study of blood T cell repertoires in COVID-19. Clones were sequenced by immunoSEQ multiplex PCR, and TCRdb holds only the in-frame ones, with some missing. The sample lists fewer than 350,000 clones, more than 80% seen once, with approximately 7.5% in the top ten. The sequenced material came from peripheral blood. Receptors originate from a woman aged 25 to 39 with COVID-19, enrolled during active disease.

V gene TRBV2 combines with J gene TRBJ1-2; possible D gene TRBD1, 5 bases. The V end was cut by 3 bases, the J end by 7 bases, with 6 bases between. Germline CDR1 SNHLY, CDR2 FYNNEI. CDR3 length: 11 residues. CDR3 DNA: TGTGCCAGCAGTGACGGGGGTGGCTACACCTTC. This sequence encodes CASSDGGGYTF.

The rearrangement links TRBV30 to TRBJ2-2, with 10 bases that match TRBD1. The J segment lost 4 bases and the V segment lost 2 bases, leaving 13 bases of the junction unmatched. The germline V gene has CDR1 GTSNPN and CDR2 SVGIG (reference sequence). This CDR3 has 18 residues. The CDR3 sequence: CAWSTCRTGQGCTGELFF. The CDR3 nucleotides are TGTGCCTGGAGTACCTGTCGTACGGGACAGGGGTGCACCGGGGAGCTGTTTTTT.

The chain joins TRBV10-3 to TRBJ1-2; maybe TRBD1 (6 bases). Germline V CDR1 and CDR2: ENHRY, SYGVKD. The CDR3 consists of 15 residues. V lost 3 bases and J 4 bases, leaving 15 bases between the germline ends. The CDR3 reads CAISEGDRRLYGYTF. DNA for the CDR3: TGTGCCATCAGTGAAGGAGACAGGAGACTCTATGGCTACACCTTC.

This clone was detected once. The chain joins TRBV24-1 to TRBJ2-1; 10 positions agree with TRBD2. Germline V CDR1 and CDR2: KGHDR, SFDVKD. The CDR3 extends over 16 amino acids. The ends lost 1 base at V and 2 bases at J; junction bases unmatched: 1. The CDR3 sequence: CATSDLAGGPYNEQFF. In nucleotides, the CDR3 is TGTGCCACCAGTGATTTAGCGGGAGGGCCCTACAATGAGCAGTTCTTC.